Each of the 28 T cell receptor beta chains below was sequenced from the same sample in a study of blood T cell repertoires in COVID-19. Repertoires were generated with immunoSEQ multiplex PCR, while TCRdb's copy carries only in-frame clones and drops some. The table records 250,000 or so clones, 84% of them present only once. Input material: peripheral blood. These receptors originate from a man aged 45 to 65 with acute or convalescent COVID-19.

The J gene is TRBJ1-2, the V gene TRBV7-8; a weak D match, TRBD1 (6 bases). CDR1 is SGHVS, CDR2 FQNEAQ, per germline. V was pared by 0 bases and J by 7 bases, with 15 bases between. CDR3 length equals 15 residues. The CDR3 protein is CASSLAVGALSGYTF. The DNA of the CDR3 is TGTGCCAGCAGCTTAGCTGTGGGGGCGCTTAGTGGCTACACCTTC. Full variable domain (remainder filled in from reference TRBV7-8 and TRBJ1-2): GAGVSQSPRYKVAKRGQDVALRCDPISGHVSLFWYQQALGQGPEFLTYFQNEAQLDKSGLPSDRFFAERPEGSVSTLKIQRTQQEDSAVYLCASSLAVGALSGYTFGSGTRLTVV.

The chain recombines TRBV3-1 (or the pseudogene TRBV3-2) with TRBJ2-3, with 12 bases fitting TRBD2. Per germline, CDR1 LGHDT and CDR2 YNNKEL (reference sequence). The junction had 7 bases not matched to a gene; V was cut back by 4 bases and J by 2 bases. The CDR3 is 17 residues long. The CDR3 loop is CASSRLLAGGNTDTQYF. The CDR3, as DNA: TGTGCCAGCAGCCGACTACTAGCGGGAGGAAACACAGATACGCAGTATTTT.

This chain uses TRBV5-5 with TRBJ2-5, with 10 bases that match TRBD1. The germline V gene encodes CDR1 SGHKS and CDR2 YYEKEE (reference sequence). The CDR3 length is 17 residues. After removal of 0 bases from V and 1 base from J, the junction contained 6 bases not matched to a gene. The DNA of the CDR3 is TGTGCCAGCAGCTTGGCCCGGGACAGGGGAAGCCAAGAGACCCAGTACTTC. Protein product: CASSLARDRGSQETQYF.

This clone was counted a few times. The V and J genes are TRBV7-3 and TRBJ2-2; D unclear. There are 13 residues in the CDR3. Looked up from germline, CDR1 is SGHTA and CDR2 is FQGTGA. Trimming pared 3 bases from V and 4 bases from J, leaving 6 bases between. CDR3 in amino acids: CASSFAPTGELFF. The CDR3 DNA reads TGTGCCAGCAGCTTCGCGCCCACCGGGGAGCTGTTTTTT.

The CDR3 loop is CASRPTPGTAKETQYF. As DNA, the CDR3 is TGTGCCAGTAGACCAACCCCCGGGACAGCCAAAGAGACCCAGTACTTC. The chain combines TRBV19 with TRBJ2-5, with 7 bases that match TRBD1. Losses at the gene ends were 6 bases for V and 3 bases for J; bases not matched to a gene: 13. The germline V gene encodes CDR1 LNHDA and CDR2 SQIVND (reference sequence). The CDR3 totals 16 residues.

The chain has TRBV25-1 and TRBJ2-7; 7 bases match TRBD1. Looked up from germline, CDR1 is MGHDK and CDR2 is SYGVNS. V was clipped by 3 bases and J by 4 bases; unmatched bases: 3. This CDR3 region has 13 residues. CDR3 coding DNA: TGTGCCAGCAGTGATAACAGGGGATACGAGCAGTACTTC. It codes for CASSDNRGYEQYF.

This sequence joins TRBV2 and TRBJ1-4; weak D call: TRBD1 (6 bases). The CDR3 extends over 14 amino acids. Deletions cut 6 bases from V and 4 bases from J, with 12 bases between. Germline V lookup: CDR1 SNHLY, CDR2 FYNNEI. In DNA form, the CDR3 reads TGTGCCAGCAGACAGGACAGCCATAATGAAAAACTGTTTTTT. This gives the protein CASRQDSHNEKLFF.

This chain connects TRBV30 to TRBJ1-2; a weak D match, TRBD1 (6 bases). CDR1 is GTSNPN, CDR2 SVGIG, per germline (reference sequence). The V and J ends lost 3 bases and 6 bases respectively, with 14 bases between them. The CDR3 length is 13 residues. The CDR3 is CAWSAGTWNGYTF. The DNA for the CDR3 is TGTGCCTGGAGCGCCGGGACATGGAATGGCTACACCTTC.

The chain has TRBV28 and TRBJ1-1; 9 bases are a match to TRBD1. The J segment lost 4 bases and the V segment lost 5 bases, leaving 11 bases of the junction unmatched. Germline-derived CDR1 and CDR2 are MDHEN and SYDVKM. The CDR3 totals 16 residues. CDR3 nucleotides: TGTGCCAGCAGTGCCACCGGGACAGGGAAAACCACTGAAGCTTTCTTT. Translation: CASSATGTGKTTEAFF. Full variable domain (missing parts from reference TRBV28 and TRBJ1-1): DVKVTQSSRYLVKRTGEKVFLECVQDMDHENMFWYRQDPGLGLRLIYFSYDVKMKEKGDIPEGYSVSREKKERFSLILESASTNQTSMYLCASSATGTGKTTEAFFGQGTRLTVV.

The chain combines TRBV5-6 with TRBJ2-1; D possibly corresponds to TRBD1 (5 bases). This CDR3 comprises 14 residues. Germline V CDR1 and CDR2: SGHDT, YYEEEE. With 3 bases removed from V and 4 bases from J, the gap between germline ends came to 11 bases. CDR3 DNA sequence: TGTGCCAGCAGCTCAGGGCTGGGGTACAATGAGCAGTTCTTC. Protein sequence: CASSSGLGYNEQFF. Using reference TRBV5-6 and TRBJ2-1 for the parts outside the CDR3, the full variable domain is DAGVTQSPTHLIKTRGQQVTLRCSPKSGHDTVSWYQQALGQGPQFIFQYYEEEERQRGNFPDRFSGHQFPNYSSELNVNALLLGDSALYLCASSSGLGYNEQFFGPGTRLTVL.

This chain uses TRBV10-3 with TRBJ2-7, with 8 nucleotides matching TRBD1. Looked up from germline, CDR1 is ENHRY and CDR2 is SYGVKD. The length of the CDR3 is 14 residues. Losses at the gene ends were 7 bases for V and 3 bases for J; bases not matched to a gene: 8. CDR3 in DNA: TGTGCCATCAAAAAACAGGGGGAGGTCTACGAGCAGTACTTC. Amino acid sequence: CAIKKQGEVYEQYF.

The chain's CDR3 is CASSVGGRGANVLTF. The CDR3 DNA sequence: TGTGCCAGCAGCGTAGGGGGGCGCGGGGCCAACGTCCTGACTTTC. The chain links TRBV9 to TRBJ2-6; D is perhaps TRBD1 (6 bases). V was pared by 0 bases and J by 4 bases, with 8 bases between. This CDR3 comprises 15 residues. Germline lookup yields CDR1 SGDLS and CDR2 YYNGEE.

This chain links TRBV5-3 with TRBJ1-2; a possible D gene is TRBD1 (6 bases). TRBV5-3 is noted as an ORF with a role that remains uncertain. This CDR3 is 16 amino acids long. V lost 2 bases and J lost 2, with 16 bases in between. The CDR3 spells CARSFSQDRLNYGYTF. The DNA for the CDR3 is TGTGCCAGAAGCTTTTCCCAGGACAGATTGAACTATGGCTACACCTTC.

The rearrangement joins TRBV3-1 (or the pseudogene TRBV3-2) to TRBJ2-1; TRBD2 agrees at 12 bases. This CDR3 is 19 amino acids long. The germline gives CDR1 LGHDT, CDR2 YNNKEL (reference sequence). After removal of 1 base from V and 13 bases from J, the junction contained 20 bases not matched to a gene. The CDR3 is CASSQGRVPTSGRRAGQFF. CDR3 bases: TGTGCCAGCAGCCAAGGACGGGTCCCGACTAGCGGGAGAAGGGCGGGACAGTTCTTC.

This clone has only one observation. The rearrangement joins TRBV27 to TRBJ2-2, with 9 bases identical to TRBD1. Trimming removed 0 bases from V and 5 bases from J; junction bases left unmatched: 4. Per germline, CDR1 MNHEY and CDR2 SMNVEV (reference sequence). The CDR3 length is 16 residues. The DNA of the CDR3 is TGTGCCAGCAGTTTATCGGGACAGGGAAGGACCGGGGAGCTGTTTTTT. It codes for CASSLSGQGRTGELFF.

The genes are TRBV6-4 and TRBJ2-3; D is perhaps TRBD2 (6 bases). The CDR3 has 15 residues. The V gene lost 5 bases and the J gene lost 0 bases, with 12 bases spanning the gap. The germline gives CDR1 MRHNA, CDR2 SNTAGT. CDR3 sequence: CASSPLGTSTDTQYF. The DNA for the CDR3 is TGTGCCAGCAGTCCACTAGGGACTAGCACAGATACGCAGTATTTT.

The V and J genes are TRBV19 and TRBJ2-7; D is ambiguous. Trimming stripped 3 bases from V and 0 bases from J, with 6 bases between. Germline V CDR1 and CDR2: LNHDA, SQIVND (reference sequence). The CDR3 sequence is 13 residues long. This CDR3 reads CASSIRYSYEQYF. DNA of the CDR3: TGTGCCAGTAGTATTAGATACTCCTACGAGCAGTACTTC.

The chain has TRBV3-1 (or the pseudogene TRBV3-2) and TRBJ2-1; maybe TRBD1 (5 bases). The V gene lost 2 bases and the J gene lost 2 bases, with 16 bases spanning the gap. CDR1 is LGHDT and CDR2 is YNNKEL in the germline V gene (reference sequence). The CDR3 sequence is 17 residues long. CDR3 nucleotide sequence: TGTGCCAGCAGCCAAATGCGTTGGGGCTCGACCTACAATGAGCAGTTCTTC. This translates into CASSQMRWGSTYNEQFF.

The chain joins TRBV21-1 to TRBJ1-1; whether TRBD1, the table's D call, matches the DNA was not checked. TRBV21-1 is a pseudogene locus. CDR3 size: 15 residues. Written as DNA, the CDR3 is TGTGCCAGCACCGTCGGGACAGCTATTAACACTGAAGCTTTCTTT. Amino acid sequence: CASTVGTAINTEAFF.

The chain couples TRBV6-1 to TRBJ2-1; D unresolved. CDR3 length: 16 amino acids. V lost 1 base to trimming and J lost 4 bases, with 14 bases between them. Germline V lookup: CDR1 MNHNS, CDR2 SASEGT. The CDR3 is CASSEGPWAQYNEQFF. DNA of the CDR3: TGTGCCAGCAGTGAAGGGCCCTGGGCCCAATACAATGAGCAGTTCTTC.

J is TRBJ1-1 and V is TRBV5-6; D ambiguous. The CDR3 spans 13 residues. V lost 2 bases, J lost 0 bases, and 5 bases lay in between. Germline CDR1 SGHDT, CDR2 YYEEEE. Here the CDR3 reads CASSFSMNTEAFF. CDR3 in DNA: TGTGCCAGCAGCTTTTCCATGAACACTGAAGCTTTCTTT.

This rearrangement joins TRBV7-2 to TRBJ1-2, with 8 bases matching TRBD1. Germline lookup yields CDR1 SGHTA and CDR2 FQGNSA. V shed 5 bases, J shed 5 bases, and the junction held 10 bases outside the gene matches. The CDR3 covers 15 residues. CDR3 sequence: CASSPSGGAGYGYTF. The DNA for the CDR3 is TGTGCCAGCAGCCCCTCAGGGGGCGCAGGGTATGGCTACACCTTC. The whole variable domain, filled in from reference TRBV7-2 and TRBJ1-2, reads GAGVSQSPSNKVTEKGKDVELRCDPISGHTALYWYRQSLGQGLEFLIYFQGNSAPDKSGLPSDRFSAERTGGSVSTLTIQRTQQEDSAVYLCASSPSGGAGYGYTFGSGTRLTVV.

CDR3 DNA sequence: TGCGCCAGCAGTCTAGCGGGGGGGACCTACGAGCAGTACTTC. It specifies CASSLAGGTYEQYF. The chain combines TRBV10-2 with TRBJ2-7, with TRBD2 identical over 12 bases. Unmatched junction bases numbered 1, after V lost 5 bases and J lost 2 bases. The CDR3 loop spans 14 amino acids. The germline CDR1 and CDR2 sequences are WSHSY and SAAADI.

The V call is TRBV6-5, the J call TRBJ1-2, with TRBD1 matching 8 bases. In germline, CDR1 is MNHEY, CDR2 SVGAGI. J was trimmed by 2 bases and V by 4 bases; bases with no gene match: 3. This CDR3 contains 14 residues. The CDR3 region has the DNA TGTGCCAGCAGTTTACGGACAGGGAACTATGGCTACACCTTC. It encodes CASSLRTGNYGYTF.

The chain links TRBV9 to TRBJ2-1; TRBD2 aligns across 13 bases. This CDR3 is 21 amino acids long. CDR1 is SGDLS and CDR2 is YYNGEE in the germline V gene. V lost 0 bases to trimming and J lost 7 bases; unmatched junction nucleotides: 19. In DNA, the CDR3 is TGTGCCAGCAGCGTAGGACGCGGGACAGAACTTACTAGCGGGAGGGCGAATGAGCAGTTCTTC. It is translated as CASSVGRGTELTSGRANEQFF.

This chain links TRBV27 with TRBJ1-1; D is perhaps TRBD1 (5 bases). Looked up from germline, CDR1 is MNHEY and CDR2 is SMNVEV (reference sequence). V was trimmed by 2 bases and J by 4 bases, leaving 8 bases between them. The CDR3 has 13 residues. The CDR3 region is CASSLSGGTEAFF. CDR3 bases: TGTGCCAGCAGTTTAAGCGGGGGCACTGAAGCTTTCTTT.

This rearrangement joins TRBV19 to TRBJ1-1; weak D call: TRBD1 (5 bases). This CDR3 is built from 14 residues. Germline V gives CDR1 LNHDA, CDR2 SQIVND (reference sequence). Trimming took 4 bases from V and 3 from J, leaving 12 bases between them. The CDR3 spells CASSRRQLYTEAFF. The CDR3 nucleotides read TGTGCCAGTAGTAGGAGACAGTTATACACTGAAGCTTTCTTT.

J is TRBJ1-2 and V is TRBV3-1 (or the pseudogene TRBV3-2); TRBD1 aligns across 9 bases. Germline V lookup: CDR1 LGHDT, CDR2 YNNKEL (reference sequence). The length of the CDR3 is 14 residues. Trimming at V came to 4 bases and at J to 4 bases, leaving 4 bases not matched to a gene. The CDR3 coding sequence is TGTGCCAGCAGCCTCATGGACAGGGGCTATGGCTACACCTTC. Its translation: CASSLMDRGYGYTF.